What follows describes a single T cell receptor beta chain. This specimen belongs to a study of cytomegalovirus exposure and HLA in healthy donors. Vbeta (60) and Jbeta (13) primers were used in the PCR. Using immunoSEQ multiplex PCR, the repertoire was profiled, and TCRdb retains in-frame clones only, with some absent. The table records 200,000 to 250,000 clones, roughly 84% of them present only once. The sample was PBMCs. This sequence originates from a boy younger than 10 in good health and CMV-seronegative.

CDR3 region: CASSSPGQGVREQYF. DNA for the CDR3: TGTGCCAGCAGTTCTCCGGGACAGGGGGTTCGGGAGCAGTACTTC. J is TRBJ2-7 and V is TRBV6-5; TRBD1 matches 11 bases. V was clipped by 4 bases and J by 7 bases; unmatched bases: 9. CDR1 and CDR2 from the germline V gene are MNHEY and SVGAGI. The CDR3 extends over 15 amino acids.